This TCR beta chain was captured by sequencing in a study of molecular identifiers for immune sequencing clone quantification listed by TCRdb under 2018. Looking at the study overall: In a replicate experiment, RNA from roughly 21,000 or 96,000 naive CD8 T cells was split into five aliquots, four of which were sequenced. The study was a methods study using CD8 T cells to benchmark molecular-identifier clustering-based TCR repertoire sequencing (MIDCIRS) and TCR RNA copy counting. The research as a whole found: Identical TCR molecules sharing a barcode could cause highly expanded clone sizes to be underestimated. The naive libraries included spiked-in Jurkat TCR RNA (roughly ten copies' worth), and this Jurkat TCR RNA is not part of the donor repertoire. In CMV-specific effector cells, over 99% of molecules were held by clones above 20 RNA copies, whereas under 1% of molecules were held by such clones in naive cells. A single cell's worth of spiked-in Jurkat TCR RNA was reported detectable even among 850,000 to 1,000,000 naive CD8 T cells. Without barcode sub-clustering, chimeric consensus sequences inflated TCR diversity; chimeras reached as high as 47%. Around 2.9 recovered TCR RNA copies per cell were obtained by modeling, versus approximately 9 by digital PCR, implying a capture efficiency of approximately 30%.

The library was built by means of PCR. The instrument was an Illumina HiSeq 4000. Bulk TCR libraries were generated as previously described, with the TCR primers listed in Table S5 used. Total RNA was purified with the Qiagen AllPrep DNA/RNA kit. Before analysis, reads from multiple sequencing runs of the same library were pooled. For the original study's pipeline: Only reads with exact TCR constant sequence were kept, trimmed to 150 nt, and grouped by their 12-nt molecular barcodes. Reads in each barcode group were sub-clustered using a 15% Levenshtein threshold, and a quality-weighted consensus sequence was built for each RNA molecule. Non-functional sequences were excluded, and lower-count sequences lying one edit away from another sequence were also excluded. Based on fitting two negative binomial distributions, any barcode sub-cluster with under 20% of the maximum read count was discarded. TCRdb applied fastp at Q25 and MiXCR to the public reads, then kept only in-frame beta chains. When rows share a CDR3 protein, they turn into one entry using the most common DNA and genes. The V and J calls here are based on TCRdb, not the publication. This sample is represented by about 510,000 distinct CDR3 sequences; roughly a fifth of them were singletons. The ten top clones hold approximately 0.8% of the sample.

Libraries of naive CD8 T cells were built from anywhere between about 18,000 and 1,000,000 sorted cells, with 10%, 30% or 50% of the purified RNA used. Naive CD8 T cells were FACS-sorted as CD8+CD4-CCR7+CD45RA+ on a BD FACSAria II into RLT Plus buffer. Ten to eleven TCR copies' worth of Jurkat RNA were spiked into about 20,000-1,100,000 naive CD8 T cell samples to test detection sensitivity. Enrichment of CD8 T cells was done with RosetteSep CD8+ T Cell Enrichment Cocktail plus Ficoll-Paque, and ACK red cell lysis came afterward. Notes on this clonotype: The antigen it recognizes is unknown. Base qualities are not at hand, and no much larger clone is one base apart.

The sample taken for sequencing was naive CD8+ T cells from blood, with Jurkat cell RNA spiked in. What this sample's cell subset or site label stands for: FACS-sorted CD8+CD4-CCR7+CD45RA+ naive T cells. The source of this sequence is a human donor in good health. Some libraries in this study had Jurkat cell RNA spiked in.

Read as DNA, the sequence is TGTGCCATCAGCGGGGGGTCCCTACGCGATGAGCAGTTCTTC. This is translated as CAISGGSLRDEQFF. The chain is assembled from TRBV10-3 and TRBJ2-1; a stretch of 7 junction bases matches TRBD2. The CDR3 measures 14 amino acids from cysteine to phenylalanine. The sequence is cut down to CDR3 DNA, 42 bases in frame from base 1. Trimming takes 6 bases off V and 8 bases off J; junction bases not matched to a gene: 10. From a lookup of the germline V gene, CDR1 and CDR2 are ENHRY and SYGVKD.